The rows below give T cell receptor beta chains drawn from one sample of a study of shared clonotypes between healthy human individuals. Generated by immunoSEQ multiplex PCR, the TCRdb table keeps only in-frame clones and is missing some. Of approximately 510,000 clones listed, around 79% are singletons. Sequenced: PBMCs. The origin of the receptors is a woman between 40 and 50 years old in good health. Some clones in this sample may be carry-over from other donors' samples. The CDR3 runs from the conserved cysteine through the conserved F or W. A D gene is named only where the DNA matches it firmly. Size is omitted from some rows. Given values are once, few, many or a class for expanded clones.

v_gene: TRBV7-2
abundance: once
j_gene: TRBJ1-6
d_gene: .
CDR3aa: CASSLAVGSGSPLHF
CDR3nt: TGTGCCAGCAGCTTAGCGGTAGGGTCCGGATCACCCCTCCACTTT

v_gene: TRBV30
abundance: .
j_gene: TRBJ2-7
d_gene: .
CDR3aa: CAWSVGSRDSGYEQYF
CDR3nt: TGTGCCTGGAGTGTAGGGAGCCGGGACTCTGGCTACGAGCAGTACTTC

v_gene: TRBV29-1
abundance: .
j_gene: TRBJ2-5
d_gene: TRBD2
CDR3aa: CSVERGLAGGQETQYF
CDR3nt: TGCAGCGTGGAAAGGGGACTAGCGGGAGGGCAAGAGACCCAGTACTTC

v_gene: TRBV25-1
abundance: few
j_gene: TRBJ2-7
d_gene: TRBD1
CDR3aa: CASSEVGLGQGTYEQYF
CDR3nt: TGTGCCAGCAGTGAGGTTGGTTTGGGACAGGGGACCTACGAGCAGTACTTC

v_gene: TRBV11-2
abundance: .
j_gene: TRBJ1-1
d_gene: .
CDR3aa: CASTTLSGLMNTEAFF
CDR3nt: TGTGCCAGCACTACCCTCTCGGGGCTCATGAACACTGAAGCTTTCTTT

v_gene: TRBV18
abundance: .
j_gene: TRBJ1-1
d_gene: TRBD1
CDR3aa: CASSPSRGLMNTEAFF
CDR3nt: TGTGCCAGCTCACCAAGTAGGGGGCTGATGAACACTGAAGCTTTCTTT

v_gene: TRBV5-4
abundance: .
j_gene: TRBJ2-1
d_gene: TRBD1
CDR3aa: CASSTTTGPRGEQFF
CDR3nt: TGTGCCAGCAGCACGACGACAGGGCCGCGTGGTGAGCAGTTCTTC

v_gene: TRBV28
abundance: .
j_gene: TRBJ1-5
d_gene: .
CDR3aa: CASSASGSRSNQPQHF
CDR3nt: TGTGCCAGCAGTGCCTCGGGCAGTCGGAGCAATCAGCCCCAGCATTTT

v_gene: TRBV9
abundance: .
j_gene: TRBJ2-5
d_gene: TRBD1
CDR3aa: CASSPSGGQGSETQYF
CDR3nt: TGTGCCAGCAGCCCCAGCGGGGGACAGGGGTCAGAGACCCAGTACTTC

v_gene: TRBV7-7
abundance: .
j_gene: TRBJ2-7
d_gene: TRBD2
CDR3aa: CASSLLASGMDEQYF
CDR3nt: TGTGCCAGCAGCTTATTGGCTAGCGGGATGGACGAGCAGTACTTC

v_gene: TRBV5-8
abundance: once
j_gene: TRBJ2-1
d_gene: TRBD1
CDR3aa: CASSSDRYNEQFF
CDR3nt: TGTGCCAGCAGCTCGGACAGGTACAATGAGCAGTTCTTC

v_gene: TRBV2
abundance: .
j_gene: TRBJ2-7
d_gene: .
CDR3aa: CASSVRREQYF
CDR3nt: TGTGCCAGCAGCGTGAGACGGGAGCAGTACTTC

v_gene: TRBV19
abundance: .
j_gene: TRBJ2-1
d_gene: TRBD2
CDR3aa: CASSYERGSYNEQFF
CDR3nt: TGTGCCAGTAGTTATGAGCGGGGATCCTACAATGAGCAGTTCTTC

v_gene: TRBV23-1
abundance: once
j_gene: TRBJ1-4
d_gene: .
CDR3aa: CASSQFQVWEKLFF
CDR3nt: TGCGCCAGCAGTCAATTTCAGGTATGGGAAAAACTGTTTTTT

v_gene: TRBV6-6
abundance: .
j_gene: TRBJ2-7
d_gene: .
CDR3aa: CASRRLLSSYEQYF
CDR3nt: TGTGCCAGCAGACGACTCCTAAGCTCCTACGAGCAGTACTTC

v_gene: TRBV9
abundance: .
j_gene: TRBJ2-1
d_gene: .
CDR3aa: CASSVHSGAYNEQFF
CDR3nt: TGTGCCAGCAGCGTACACAGCGGTGCCTACAATGAGCAGTTCTTC

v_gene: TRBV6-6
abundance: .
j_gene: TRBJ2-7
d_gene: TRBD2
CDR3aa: CASTHSLAGVKNEQYF
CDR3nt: TGTGCCAGCACCCACTCCTTAGCGGGAGTAAAGAACGAGCAGTACTTC

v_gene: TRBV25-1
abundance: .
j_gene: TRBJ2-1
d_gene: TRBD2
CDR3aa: CASRAGGPYNEQFF
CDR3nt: TGTGCCAGCAGAGCGGGAGGGCCCTACAATGAGCAGTTCTTC

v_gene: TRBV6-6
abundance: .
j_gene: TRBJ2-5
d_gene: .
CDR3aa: CASSYPGTPGETQYF
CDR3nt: TGTGCCAGCAGTTACCCTGGGACGCCTGGAGAGACCCAGTACTTC

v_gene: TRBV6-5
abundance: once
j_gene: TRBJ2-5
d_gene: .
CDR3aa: CASSYGQRQETQYF
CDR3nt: TGTGCCAGCAGCTACGGACAGAGACAAGAGACCCAGTACTTC

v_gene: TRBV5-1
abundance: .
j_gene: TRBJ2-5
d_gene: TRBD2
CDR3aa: CASSLGTSRETQYF
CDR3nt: TGCGCCAGCAGCCTTGGGACTAGCAGAGAGACCCAGTACTTC

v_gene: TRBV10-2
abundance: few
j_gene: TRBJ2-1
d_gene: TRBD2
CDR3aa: CASSESTVAASGSGEQFF
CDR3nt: TGCGCCAGCAGTGAGTCGACGGTCGCGGCTAGCGGGAGCGGAGAGCAGTTCTTC

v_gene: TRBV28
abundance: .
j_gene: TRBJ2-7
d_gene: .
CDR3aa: CASSQATLYEQYF
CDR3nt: TGTGCCAGCAGTCAAGCGACCCTATACGAGCAGTACTTC

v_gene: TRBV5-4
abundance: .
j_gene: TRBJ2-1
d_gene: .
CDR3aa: CASSLGGGLWSDEQFF
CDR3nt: TGTGCCAGCAGCTTGGGTGGGGGGTTATGGAGCGACGAGCAGTTCTTC

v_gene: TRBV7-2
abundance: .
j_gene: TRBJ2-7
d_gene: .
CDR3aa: CASSLAPTLGEQYF
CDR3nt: TGTGCCAGCAGCTTAGCGCCGACCCTCGGCGAGCAGTACTTC

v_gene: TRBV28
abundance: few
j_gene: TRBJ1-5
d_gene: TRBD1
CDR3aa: CASRTGESNQPQHF
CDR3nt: TGTGCCAGCCGAACAGGGGAAAGCAATCAGCCCCAGCATTTT

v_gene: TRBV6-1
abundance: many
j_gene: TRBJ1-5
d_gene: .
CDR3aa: CASTLPTYNQPQHF
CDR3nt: TGTGCCAGCACCCTCCCGACCTACAATCAGCCCCAGCATTTT

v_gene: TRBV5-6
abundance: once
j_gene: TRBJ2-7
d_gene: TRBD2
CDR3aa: CASSLALAGRYEQYF
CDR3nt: TGTGCCAGCAGCTTGGCTCTAGCGGGACGCTACGAGCAGTACTTC

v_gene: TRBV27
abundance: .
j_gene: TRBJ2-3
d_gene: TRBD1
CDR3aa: CASTESDRFGPPDTQYF
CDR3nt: TGTGCCAGCACCGAATCGGACAGGTTCGGGCCACCAGATACGCAGTATTTT

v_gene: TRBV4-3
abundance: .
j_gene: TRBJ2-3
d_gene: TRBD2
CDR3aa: CASSQDRLAADTQYF
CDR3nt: TGCGCCAGCAGCCAAGATCGACTAGCCGCAGATACGCAGTATTTT

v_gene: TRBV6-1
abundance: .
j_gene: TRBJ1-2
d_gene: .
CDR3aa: CASTPVEAGGYTF
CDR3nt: TGTGCCAGCACCCCGGTGGAAGCGGGTGGCTACACCTTC

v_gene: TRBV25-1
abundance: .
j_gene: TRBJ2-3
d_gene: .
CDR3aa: CASSEMGMDTQYF
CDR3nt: TGTGCCAGCAGTGAAATGGGGATGGATACGCAGTATTTT

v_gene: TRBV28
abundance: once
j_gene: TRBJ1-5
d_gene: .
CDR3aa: CASTPALSNQPQHF
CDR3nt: TGTGCCAGCACCCCAGCACTGAGCAATCAGCCCCAGCATTTT

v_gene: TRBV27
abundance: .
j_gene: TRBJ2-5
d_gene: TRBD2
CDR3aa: CASSLPTSGEVVGGETQYF
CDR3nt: TGTGCCAGCAGTTTACCGACTAGCGGGGAGGTCGTGGGGGGGGAGACCCAGTACTTC

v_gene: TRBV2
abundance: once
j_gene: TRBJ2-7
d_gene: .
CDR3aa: CASSRDGGYEQYF
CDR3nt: TGTGCCAGCAGTCGGGACGGAGGCTACGAGCAGTACTTC

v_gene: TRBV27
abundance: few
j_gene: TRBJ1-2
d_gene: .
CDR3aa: CASSLSPGLGGYTF
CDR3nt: TGTGCCAGCAGTTTATCACCAGGGTTAGGTGGCTACACCTTC

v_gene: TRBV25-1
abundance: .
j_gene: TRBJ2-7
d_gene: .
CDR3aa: CASSVAESYEQYF
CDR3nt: TGTGCCAGCAGTGTGGCGGAATCCTACGAGCAGTACTTC